This TCR beta chain was profiled in a study of blood T cell repertoires in COVID-19. Study details: The study drew acute and convalescent COVID-19 samples from the United States, Italy and Spain.

The CDR3 totals 11 residues. V was trimmed by 4 bases and J by 9 bases, leaving 10 bases between them. Germline V gene data show CDR1 as DFQATT and CDR2 as SNEGSKA (reference sequence). How the authors handled the data: The authors estimated nucleated cell counts from reference gene primer amplification. The table came from immunoSEQ multiplex PCR; TCRdb's copy has only in-frame clones and leaves some out. Clone size and V and J calls were adopted from that table, with D and trimming inferred from the DNA. The repertoire consists of approximately 28,000 clones, with around 85% occurring once and the leading ten covering roughly 16%.

V usage is TRBV20-1 and J usage is TRBJ2-1; possibly TRBD1 for D (5 bases). This clonotype was sampled from a woman aged 55-75 years with acute or convalescent COVID-19. The source material was peripheral blood. The CDR3 coding sequence is TGCAGTGCTACAGGGAAGTCTGAGCAGTTCTTC. It translates to CSATGKSEQFF.